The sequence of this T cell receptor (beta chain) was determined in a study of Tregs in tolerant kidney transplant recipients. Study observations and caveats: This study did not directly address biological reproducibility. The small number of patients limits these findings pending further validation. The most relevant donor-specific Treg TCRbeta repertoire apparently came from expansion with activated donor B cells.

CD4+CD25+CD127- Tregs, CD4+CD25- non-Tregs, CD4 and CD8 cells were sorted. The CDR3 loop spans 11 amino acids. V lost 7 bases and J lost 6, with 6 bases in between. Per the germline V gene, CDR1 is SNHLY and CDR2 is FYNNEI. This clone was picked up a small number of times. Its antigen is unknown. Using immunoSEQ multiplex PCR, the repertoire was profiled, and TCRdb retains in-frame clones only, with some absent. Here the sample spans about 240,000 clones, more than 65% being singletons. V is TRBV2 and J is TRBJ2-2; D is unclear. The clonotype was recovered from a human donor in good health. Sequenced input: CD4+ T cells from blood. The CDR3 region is CASNAAGELFF. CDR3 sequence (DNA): TGTGCCAGCAACGCCGCCGGGGAGCTGTTTTTT.